These 24 T cell receptor beta chains share one sample of origin, sequenced in a study of cytomegalovirus exposure and HLA in healthy donors. 13 Jbeta primers and 60 Vbeta primers were used for the PCR. Generated by immunoSEQ multiplex PCR, the TCRdb table keeps only in-frame clones and is missing some. This table holds approximately 150,000 clones, 60% to 85% found once. Specimen: PBMCs. The receptors here all came from a man aged 35-49 years in good health and CMV-seronegative.

The gene calls are TRBV7-2 and TRBJ2-1; 8 bases fit TRBD2. Germline CDR1 reads SGHTA; CDR2 reads FQGNSA. V gave up 2 bases and J gave up 3 bases; unmatched junction bases: 12. The CDR3 has 18 residues. The CDR3 DNA reads TGTGCCAGCAGCTTAATCGGGGGGGGTATTTGGGACTACAATGAGCAGTTCTTC. Translated, it gives CASSLIGGGIWDYNEQFF.

As DNA, the CDR3 is TGCGCCAGCAGCGGGGGACAGGGAAGGTCCAAAAACATTCAGTACTTC. It translates to CASSGGQGRSKNIQYF. The rearrangement uses TRBV5-1 and TRBJ2-4; 9 nucleotides match TRBD1. This CDR3 has 16 residues. V trimming: 4 bases; J trimming: 2 bases; junction bases outside the gene matches: 7. The germline CDR1 and CDR2 sequences are SGHRS and YFSETQ. Full variable domain (missing parts from reference TRBV5-1 and TRBJ2-4): KAGVTQTPRYLIKTRGQQVTLSCSPISGHRSVSWYQQTPGQGLQFLFEYFSETQRNKGNFPGRFSGRQFSNSRSEMNVSTLELGDSALYLCASSGGQGRSKNIQYFGAGTRLSVL.

The CDR3 DNA reads as TGTGCCAGCAGCTGGGACAGGGGGTTGAACACTGAAGCTTTCTTT. Its translation is CASSWDRGLNTEAFF. The chain has TRBV5-6 and TRBJ1-1, with TRBD1 matching over 11 bases. The germline V gene encodes CDR1 SGHDT and CDR2 YYEEEE. V lost 3 bases, J lost 0 bases, and 1 base stayed unmatched. The CDR3 length is 15 residues.

The chain links TRBV9 to TRBJ2-3, with TRBD1 matching over 9 bases. The germline CDR1 and CDR2 sequences are SGDLS and YYNGEE. The CDR3 has 17 residues. The trim removed 0 bases at V and 0 bases at J, leaving 5 bases unmatched. CDR3 sequence reads: CASSVGGTGLSTDTQYF. The CDR3 DNA sequence: TGTGCCAGCAGCGTAGGGGGGACAGGGCTTAGCACAGATACGCAGTATTTT.

This clone was detected once. V and J are TRBV9 and TRBJ2-1; tentatively, D is TRBD1 (5 bases). The CDR3 consists of 14 residues. The V and J ends lost 3 bases and 8 bases respectively, with 15 bases between them. CDR1 and CDR2 from the germline V gene are SGDLS and YYNGEE. The CDR3 loop is CASSGGAELYEQFF. CDR3 DNA sequence: TGTGCCAGCAGCGGGGGCGCGGAGTTATATGAGCAGTTCTTC.

The chain links TRBV15 to TRBJ2-1; tentatively, D is TRBD2 (6 bases). Between the trimmed V and J ends, which lost 3 bases and 0 bases, there was a span of 12 bases. The length of the CDR3 is 16 residues. Germline V lookup: CDR1 LNHNV, CDR2 YYDKDF (reference sequence). CDR3 protein: CATSSPGDSSYNEQFF. The DNA for the CDR3 is TGTGCCACCAGCAGCCCGGGGGATAGCTCCTACAATGAGCAGTTCTTC.

This chain connects TRBV23-1 to TRBJ2-7; 8 positions match TRBD2. TRBV23-1 qualifies as an ORF whose function is uncertain. The CDR3 sequence is 15 residues long. Trimming cost V 6 bases and J 4 bases; bases outside gene matches: 11. The chain's CDR3 is CASSQSGSRQYEQYF. In DNA form, the CDR3 reads TGCGCCAGCAGCCAAAGCGGGAGTCGGCAGTACGAGCAGTACTTC.

This sequence joins TRBV5-6 and TRBJ2-5; 8 bases match TRBD2. After removal of 0 bases from V and 5 bases from J, the junction contained 6 bases not matched to a gene. The germline gives CDR1 SGHDT, CDR2 YYEEEE. The CDR3 consists of 15 residues. The CDR3: CASSLAGGQRETQYF. CDR3 DNA sequence: TGTGCCAGCAGCTTGGCGGGGGGGCAAAGGGAGACCCAGTACTTC. Together with reference TRBV5-6 and TRBJ2-5, the CDR3 gives the full variable domain: DAGVTQSPTHLIKTRGQQVTLRCSPKSGHDTVSWYQQALGQGPQFIFQYYEEEERQRGNFPDRFSGHQFPNYSSELNVNALLLGDSALYLCASSLAGGQRETQYFGPGTRLLVL.

The chain has TRBV28 and TRBJ1-5, with 8 bases lining up with TRBD1. The CDR3 covers 16 residues. The V and J ends lost 3 bases and 6 bases, in that order; junction bases with no gene match: 10. Germline V CDR1 and CDR2: MDHEN, SYDVKM. CDR3 bases: TGTGCCAGCAGTTTCATCTGGACAGGGCAGGCTCAGCCCCAGCATTTT. Translation: CASSFIWTGQAQPQHF.

The sample holds one count of this clone. J is TRBJ2-7 and V is TRBV15; 12 bases are a match to TRBD2. V gave up 3 bases and J gave up 3 bases; unmatched junction bases: 6. Per the germline V gene, CDR1 is LNHNV and CDR2 is YYDKDF (reference sequence). The CDR3 totals 16 residues. This chain's CDR3 is CATSSPLAGGYYEQYF. CDR3 in DNA: TGTGCCACCAGCAGCCCACTAGCGGGAGGCTACTACGAGCAGTACTTC.

The CDR3 protein is CASSFTGKGREQFF. CDR3 nucleotide sequence: TGTGCCAGCAGCTTCACAGGGAAAGGTCGTGAGCAGTTCTTC. This chain joins TRBV11-3 and TRBJ2-1, with a weak D call TRBD1 (6 bases). Germline CDR1 is SGHNT and CDR2 is YENEEA. This CDR3 comprises 14 residues. The V end lost 3 bases, the J end lost 9 bases, and 15 bases lay between the germline ends.

This clone was detected only a few times. The CDR3: CATADGGREKLFF. CDR3 bases: TGTGCCACCGCGGACGGGGGGCGGGAAAAACTGTTTTTT. The rearrangement links TRBV10-3 to TRBJ1-4; the D gene is possibly TRBD1 (6 bases). V lost 10 bases and J 8 bases, leaving 17 bases between the germline ends. CDR1 is ENHRY, CDR2 SYGVKD, per germline. The CDR3 is made up of 13 amino acids.

The table lists this clone with a few counts. A read error may account for a junction end that differs from germline. The chain recombines TRBV7-9 with TRBJ2-1; tentatively, D is TRBD1 (6 bases). This CDR3 has 17 amino acids. Germline V gene sequence: CDR1 SEHNR, CDR2 FQNEAQ (reference sequence). CDR3 DNA sequence: TGTTCCAGCAGCCACTGGGAACTGGGACACGCGGTCTATGAGCAGTTCTTC. Encoded protein: CSSSHWELGHAVYEQFF.

V and J are TRBV5-3 and TRBJ2-7; D perhaps matches TRBD2 (6 bases). TRBV5-3 is known as an ORF, though its function is uncertain. This CDR3 has 15 residues. V was pared by 3 bases and J by 2 bases, with 15 bases between. The CDR3 is CARSSRAGITYEQYF. The CDR3, as DNA: TGTGCCAGAAGCTCGAGGGCGGGGATTACCTACGAGCAGTACTTC.

The chain is built from TRBV28 and TRBJ1-5, with 8 bases lining up with TRBD1. CDR3 length equals 14 residues. V shed 5 bases, J shed 2 bases, and the junction held 2 bases outside the gene matches. The germline V gene has CDR1 MDHEN and CDR2 SYDVKM. The CDR3 DNA sequence: TGTGCCAGCAGTGAACAGGGGGGCAATCAGCCCCAGCATTTT. The encoded protein is CASSEQGGNQPQHF.

The CDR3 nucleotides read TGCAGCGTTGAAAGCCTGGGCACCGACGAGCAGTACTTC. It is translated as CSVESLGTDEQYF. The chain uses TRBV29-1 and TRBJ2-7, with D uncertain. The CDR3 consists of 13 residues. Germline V gene data show CDR1 as SQVTM and CDR2 as ANQGSEA. The V end was cut by 2 bases, the J end by 5 bases, with 13 bases between.

CDR3 bases: TGTGCCAGCAGTTTCCGGGGACTAGCCGATCGGGAGCAGTTCTTC. Its protein product is CASSFRGLADREQFF. The chain links TRBV28 to TRBJ2-1, with 9 bases matching TRBD2. In germline, CDR1 is MDHEN, CDR2 SYDVKM. The CDR3 is made up of 15 amino acids. The V segment lost 3 bases and the J segment 10 bases; nucleotides outside the gene matches: 10.

In this sample, this clone turned up once. This chain connects TRBV5-1 to TRBJ2-7; TRBD1 aligns across 7 bases. Germline V gives CDR1 SGHRS, CDR2 YFSETQ. The CDR3 spans 16 residues. V gave up 0 bases and J gave up 6 bases; unmatched junction bases: 12. CDR3 sequence (DNA): TGCGCCAGCAGCTTGGTGGGGACAGCCCGAGGCCTCGAGCAGTACTTC. It specifies CASSLVGTARGLEQYF. Full variable domain (remainder filled in from reference TRBV5-1 and TRBJ2-7): KAGVTQTPRYLIKTRGQQVTLSCSPISGHRSVSWYQQTPGQGLQFLFEYFSETQRNKGNFPGRFSGRQFSNSRSEMNVSTLELGDSALYLCASSLVGTARGLEQYFGPGTRLTVT.

The gene calls are TRBV28 and TRBJ2-4; D gene uncertain. The germline CDR1 and CDR2 sequences are MDHEN and SYDVKM. The V and J ends lost 2 bases and 7 bases respectively, with 9 bases between them. This CDR3 has 13 residues. The CDR3 reads CASSLLTINIQYF. The CDR3 DNA sequence: TGTGCCAGCAGTTTACTTACAATCAACATTCAGTACTTC. Variable domain in full (rest from reference TRBV28 and TRBJ2-4): DVKVTQSSRYLVKRTGEKVFLECVQDMDHENMFWYRQDPGLGLRLIYFSYDVKMKEKGDIPEGYSVSREKKERFSLILESASTNQTSMYLCASSLLTINIQYFGAGTRLSVL.

This clone appeared a few times. The J gene is TRBJ1-1, the V gene TRBV6-5; TRBD1 might be the D (6 bases). Trimming pared 1 base from V and 1 base from J, leaving 10 bases between. The germline gives CDR1 MNHEY, CDR2 SVGAGI. The CDR3 has 15 residues. CDR3 coding DNA: TGTGCCAGCAGTTACTACAGGGTCGGGAACACTGAAGCTTTCTTT. Translated: CASSYYRVGNTEAFF.

This clone was recorded a few times. The J gene is TRBJ2-2, the V gene TRBV28; tentatively, D is TRBD2 (6 bases). CDR1 and CDR2 (germline): MDHEN, SYDVKM. The CDR3 has 13 residues. V shed 3 bases and J shed 7 bases, with 9 bases lying between them. The chain's CDR3 is CASSLAGGGELFF. The CDR3 DNA follows: TGTGCCAGCAGTTTGGCCGGGGGCGGGGAGCTGTTTTTT.

The chain couples TRBV30 to TRBJ2-1, with TRBD2 identical over 9 bases. This CDR3 has 12 amino acids. J gave up 16 bases and V 0 bases, and 7 bases lay outside the gene matches. Germline loops: CDR1 GTSNPN, CDR2 SVGIG (reference sequence). CDR3 sequence reads: CAWSVPSGRSFF. In DNA, the CDR3 is TGTGCCTGGAGTGTACCCAGCGGGAGGAGTTTCTTC. Based on the CDR3 plus reference TRBV30 and TRBJ2-1, the full variable domain is SQTIHQWPATLVQPVGSPLSLECTVEGTSNPNLYWYRQAAGRGLQLLFYSVGIGQISSEVPQNLSASRPQDRQFILSSKKLLLSDSGFYLCAWSVPSGRSFFGPGTRLTVL.

This chain joins TRBV28 and TRBJ2-7; 7 bases fit TRBD2. This CDR3 contains 14 residues. Germline assignment: CDR1 MDHEN and CDR2 SYDVKM. Germline trimming cut 2 bases from V and 5 bases from J; bases unmatched to any gene: 6. The CDR3 sequence: CASSLAGAGNEQYF. CDR3 in DNA: TGTGCCAGCAGTTTAGCGGGAGCGGGAAACGAGCAGTACTTC.

This rearrangement joins TRBV18 to TRBJ2-7; 7 bases are shared with TRBD1. This CDR3 spans 17 amino acids. Germline values: CDR1 KGHSH, CDR2 LQKENI. The V gene end was trimmed by 2 bases and the J gene end by 6 bases; junction bases not matched to a gene: 16. DNA of the CDR3: TGTGCCAGCTCACCATCTGGCTGGGGCCAGGGGGTTAGCGAGCAGTACTTC. Protein product: CASSPSGWGQGVSEQYF.